The clone carrying this TCR beta chain came up many times. What it binds is not known. Here immunoSEQ multiplex PCR was the method, and the copy in TCRdb shows in-frame clones only, minus some. The specimen has about 52,000 clones, none found just once. These data come from a study of T cell clonality in common variable immunodeficiency. Findings and limits, study-wide: Authors noted CVID clonality's cause needs subpopulation repertoire sequencing.

This TCR derives from a person aged 18 to 75 in good health. Sequenced: peripheral blood mononuclear cells.

CDR3 DNA, as far as it was read: TGCAGTGCTAGAGGCGATGGAATGGCGGGACAGCGATACTATGGC. Protein: CSARGDGMAGQRYYG. The whole CDR3 protein reads CSARGDGMAGQRYYGYTF. The chain is built from TRBV20-1 and TRBJ1-2, with 7 positions matching TRBD1. From the germline J gene comes the end of the CDR3, since the read stops 3 residues before it. In germline, CDR1 is DFQATT, CDR2 SNEGSKA (reference sequence). The trim removed 1 base at V and 3 bases at J, leaving 17 bases unmatched. The CDR3 extends over 18 amino acids.